The 24 T cell receptor beta chains below all came from one sample that was sequenced in a study of cytomegalovirus exposure and HLA in healthy donors. Amplification used 60 Vbeta primers and 13 Jbeta primers. The method was immunoSEQ multiplex PCR; TCRdb's version includes in-frame clones alone and lacks a portion of them. The sample records around 91,000 clones, 64% being singletons. Sequencing input: PBMCs. These receptor sequences come from a man between 60 and 75 years old in good health and CMV-seronegative.

The rearrangement links TRBV2 to TRBJ2-2; D gene unclear. Germline-derived CDR1 and CDR2 are SNHLY and FYNNEI. The CDR3 consists of 14 residues. Trimming took 7 bases from V and 7 from J, leaving 16 bases between them. The CDR3 region has the DNA TGTGCCAGCAAACGTCTCAGCGAGCGCGGGGAGCTGTTTTTT. This sequence encodes CASKRLSERGELFF.

The V call is TRBV7-9, the J call TRBJ1-1; tentatively, D is TRBD1 (6 bases). Between the trimmed V and J ends, which lost 5 bases and 1 base, there was a span of 8 bases. This CDR3 has 13 residues. Germline CDR1 is SEHNR and CDR2 is FQNEAQ (reference sequence). The DNA for the CDR3 is TGTGCCAGCAGCCGGACAGAGAACACTGAAGCTTTCTTT. Translated: CASSRTENTEAFF.

This chain joins TRBV5-1 and TRBJ2-3; TRBD2 aligns across 9 bases. The CDR3 covers 15 residues. Germline trimming cut 4 bases from V and 3 bases from J; bases unmatched to any gene: 6. Germline CDR1 is SGHRS and CDR2 is YFSETQ. CDR3 loop: CASSPGLAFTDTQYF. The DNA for the CDR3 is TGCGCCAGCAGCCCGGGACTAGCTTTTACAGATACGCAGTATTTT.

The chain joins TRBV13 to TRBJ1-5, with D unclear. Trimming removed 0 bases from V and 3 bases from J, with 6 bases in between. Germline loops: CDR1 PRHDT, CDR2 FYEKMQ (reference sequence). The CDR3 is 14 amino acids. The CDR3 loop reads CASSLGTDNQPQHF. The CDR3 bases are TGTGCCAGCAGCTTAGGCACAGACAATCAGCCCCAGCATTTT.

The CDR3 nucleotides are TGTGCCAGCAGTTCAGGGACAGGACTGAACACTGAAGCTTTCTTT. Protein product: CASSSGTGLNTEAFF. The chain uses TRBV6-6 and TRBJ1-1; 8 bases are a match to TRBD1. The V gene's germline CDR1 is MNHNY and CDR2 SVGAGI (reference sequence). This CDR3 region has 15 residues. J gave up 0 bases and V 4 bases, and 4 bases lay outside the gene matches.

This chain joins TRBV2 and TRBJ2-7, with 8 bases aligning to TRBD1. Germline V gene data show CDR1 as SNHLY and CDR2 as FYNNEI. The trim removed 1 base at V and 6 bases at J, leaving 2 bases unmatched. This CDR3 spans 13 amino acids. The CDR3 sequence: CASSEDRGSEQYF. In DNA form, the CDR3 reads TGTGCCAGCAGTGAAGACAGGGGGAGCGAGCAGTACTTC.

V is TRBV6-4 and J is TRBJ1-2; D uncertain. The germline V gene has CDR1 MRHNA and CDR2 SNTAGT. Trimming removed 0 bases at V and 1 base at J, with 15 bases between. The CDR3 has 17 residues. CDR3 sequence reads: CASSDSRRGMDNYGYTF. CDR3 nucleotide sequence: TGTGCCAGCAGTGACTCGAGACGGGGAATGGATAACTATGGCTACACCTTC.

The gene calls are TRBV9 and TRBJ1-2; D is uncertain. This CDR3 is built from 14 residues. V shed 4 bases and J shed 7 bases, with 17 bases lying between them. Per the germline V gene, CDR1 is SGDLS and CDR2 is YYNGEE. CDR3: CASSTEGVSGGYTF. CDR3 in DNA: TGTGCCAGCAGCACCGAAGGTGTCAGCGGTGGCTACACCTTC.

The chain combines TRBV19 with TRBJ2-3; TRBD2 matches 11 bases. CDR1 and CDR2 from the germline V gene are LNHDA and SQIVND (reference sequence). Germline trimming cut 9 bases from V and 1 base from J; bases unmatched to any gene: 6. The CDR3 totals 15 residues. CDR3 residues: CASALTSGGTDTQYF. The CDR3 nucleotides read TGTGCCAGCGCCCTGACTAGCGGGGGCACAGATACGCAGTATTTT. The full variable domain, completed using reference TRBV19 and TRBJ2-3, is DGGITQSPKYLFRKEGQNVTLSCEQNLNHDAMYWYRQDPGQGLRLIYYSQIVNDFQKGDIAEGYSVSREKKESFPLTVTSAQKNPTAFYLCASALTSGGTDTQYFGPGTRLTVL.

This clone has just a few counts. V and J are TRBV9 and TRBJ2-7; possible D gene TRBD1, 5 bases. Between the trimmed V and J ends, which lost 3 bases and 2 bases, there was a span of 18 bases. The CDR3 covers 16 residues. CDR1 SGDLS and CDR2 YYNGEE come from the germline V gene. The CDR3 DNA reads TGTGCCAGCAGCGCAAGGGGTCTATCTTTCACCTACGAGCAGTACTTC. This translates into CASSARGLSFTYEQYF.

The rearrangement joins TRBV28 to TRBJ1-6, with a possible D match to TRBD1 (6 bases). V was shortened by 6 bases and J by 5 bases, with 14 bases between the two germline ends. In germline, CDR1 is MDHEN, CDR2 SYDVKM. The CDR3 consists of 15 residues. The chain's CDR3 is CASRGPGAHNSPLHF. The CDR3 DNA sequence: TGTGCCAGCAGAGGCCCAGGGGCTCATAATTCACCCCTCCACTTT.

The genes are TRBV9 and TRBJ2-5; the match to TRBD2 covers 8 bases. TRBJ2-7 matches the DNA end more closely, so the J call is doubtful. The CDR3 extends over 16 amino acids. The germline CDR1 and CDR2 sequences are SGDLS and YYNGEE. This CDR3 reads CASSPSIGGAIYEQYF. The DNA of the CDR3 is TGTGCCAGCAGCCCCAGTATCGGGGGGGCGATATACGAGCAGTACTTC.

This clone was observed at least ten times. CDR3 sequence (DNA): TGTGCCAGCAGCCAAGGCTACCGTAATGAAAAACTGTTTTTT. Translating it yields CASSQGYRNEKLFF. V is TRBV14 and J is TRBJ1-4, with D hard to call. This CDR3 contains 14 residues. Germline values: CDR1 SGHDN, CDR2 FVKESK. V lost 1 base and J lost 4, with 7 bases in between.

The V and J genes are TRBV5-1 and TRBJ2-3; 9 bases fit TRBD2. In germline, CDR1 is SGHRS, CDR2 YFSETQ. J gave up 2 bases and V 7 bases, and 5 bases lay outside the gene matches. The CDR3 contains 14 residues. For the CDR3, the DNA is TGCGCCAGCCTCAGCGGGGGGTCCACAGATACGCAGTATTTT. This encodes CASLSGGSTDTQYF.

V usage is TRBV5-1 and J usage is TRBJ1-6, with a weak D call TRBD1 (5 bases). The CDR3 is made up of 15 amino acids. Trimming shortened V by 2 bases and J by 6 bases, and 12 bases separated the two germline ends. The V gene's germline CDR1 is SGHRS and CDR2 YFSETQ. The CDR3 nucleotides are TGCGCCAGCAGCTTTGGGGCCGGGGGTAATTCACCCCTCCACTTT. Translated: CASSFGAGGNSPLHF.

The V and J genes are TRBV10-1 and TRBJ2-2; unclear D gene. Germline loops: CDR1 WNHNN, CDR2 SYGVQD (reference sequence). With 3 bases removed from V and 8 bases from J, the gap between germline ends came to 10 bases. The CDR3 is made up of 13 amino acids. CDR3 region: CASSELVSGELFF. CDR3 bases: TGCGCCAGCAGTGAATTAGTTTCAGGGGAGCTGTTTTTT.

This chain joins TRBV19 and TRBJ1-3; 9 nucleotides align to TRBD1. CDR1 and CDR2 from the germline V gene are LNHDA and SQIVND (reference sequence). The CDR3 runs 17 residues. V gave up 4 bases and J gave up 0 bases; unmatched junction bases: 7. CDR3 nucleotide sequence: TGTGCCAGTAGTACAGTGGGACAGGGTCACTCTGGAAACACCATATATTTT. Translated, it gives CASSTVGQGHSGNTIYF.

The sample holds a few counts of this clone. This chain joins TRBV27 and TRBJ1-5; 7 nucleotides agree with TRBD1. The length of the CDR3 is 14 residues. Germline values: CDR1 MNHEY, CDR2 SMNVEV (reference sequence). The J segment lost 6 bases and the V segment lost 4 bases, leaving 6 bases of the junction unmatched. The CDR3 protein is CASSSGQFSQPQHF. The CDR3 DNA sequence: TGTGCCAGCAGTTCGGGACAGTTTAGTCAGCCCCAGCATTTT.

The chain carries TRBV14 and TRBJ1-2; no reliable D call. V gave up 4 bases and J gave up 2 bases, with 14 bases separating them. CDR1 and CDR2 from the germline V gene are SGHDN and FVKESK. The CDR3 runs to 15 residues. CDR3 bases: TGTGCCAGCAGCCCCAGCCCACCGGGGAACTATGGCTACACCTTC. Translated, it gives CASSPSPPGNYGYTF. Drawing the rest from reference TRBV14 and TRBJ1-2, the complete variable domain is EAGVTQFPSHSVIEKGQTVTLRCDPISGHDNLYWYRRVMGKEIKFLLHFVKESKQDESGMPNNRFLAERTGGTYSTLKVQPAELEDSGVYFCASSPSPPGNYGYTFGSGTRLTVV.

The V call is TRBV5-1, the J call TRBJ2-2, with 7 bases matching TRBD1. CDR1 is SGHRS and CDR2 is YFSETQ in the germline V gene. V was clipped by 5 bases and J by 7 bases; unmatched bases: 11. The CDR3 has 15 amino acids. The CDR3 DNA sequence: TGCGCCAGCAGACCGGGACAGTCTTTGAGCGGGGAGCTGTTTTTT. As protein: CASRPGQSLSGELFF. The full variable domain, in which reference TRBV5-1 and TRBJ2-2 provide the parts outside the CDR3, is KAGVTQTPRYLIKTRGQQVTLSCSPISGHRSVSWYQQTPGQGLQFLFEYFSETQRNKGNFPGRFSGRQFSNSRSEMNVSTLELGDSALYLCASRPGQSLSGELFFGEGSRLTVL.

This clone was seen once. This sequence joins TRBV5-1 and TRBJ2-2; 12 bases line up with TRBD1. This CDR3 region has 20 residues. V shed 0 bases and J 4 bases; nucleotides not matched to a gene: 13. Per the germline V gene, CDR1 is SGHRS and CDR2 is YFSETQ. In DNA form, the CDR3 reads TGCGCCAGCAGCTTGGACGGGACAGGGGGCGGGCGGACCCCCACCGGGGAGCTGTTTTTT. Translating gives CASSLDGTGGGRTPTGELFF.

The count of this clone is one. The chain uses TRBV10-3 and TRBJ1-2; 7 bases are shared with TRBD1. The germline CDR1 and CDR2 sequences are ENHRY and SYGVKD. The CDR3 length is 16 residues. The trim removed 5 bases at V and 3 bases at J, leaving 12 bases unmatched. In DNA form, the CDR3 reads TGTGCCATCAGTAAGCTCGCAGGGGGTCCTGACTATGGCTACACCTTC. Protein product: CAISKLAGGPDYGYTF.

A few counts support this clone. CDR3 region: CASGPRDQPQHF. The CDR3 bases are TGTGCTAGTGGTCCCAGGGATCAGCCCCAGCATTTT. The gene calls are TRBV12-5 and TRBJ1-5, with a tentative D call TRBD1 (5 bases). Deletions cut 5 bases from V and 5 bases from J, with 7 bases between. The germline V gene has CDR1 LGHNT and CDR2 FRNRAP. The CDR3 runs to 12 residues.

There are a few counts of this clone. The chain has TRBV11-1 and TRBJ1-2, with 10 bases fitting TRBD1. Germline V lookup: CDR1 SGHAT, CDR2 FQDESV (reference sequence). V shed 1 base and J 7 bases; nucleotides not matched to a gene: 9. This CDR3 contains 16 residues. The CDR3 protein is CASSLGGTGTGAGYTF. In nucleotides, the CDR3 is TGTGCCAGCAGCTTAGGGGGGACCGGGACAGGGGCTGGCTACACCTTC.